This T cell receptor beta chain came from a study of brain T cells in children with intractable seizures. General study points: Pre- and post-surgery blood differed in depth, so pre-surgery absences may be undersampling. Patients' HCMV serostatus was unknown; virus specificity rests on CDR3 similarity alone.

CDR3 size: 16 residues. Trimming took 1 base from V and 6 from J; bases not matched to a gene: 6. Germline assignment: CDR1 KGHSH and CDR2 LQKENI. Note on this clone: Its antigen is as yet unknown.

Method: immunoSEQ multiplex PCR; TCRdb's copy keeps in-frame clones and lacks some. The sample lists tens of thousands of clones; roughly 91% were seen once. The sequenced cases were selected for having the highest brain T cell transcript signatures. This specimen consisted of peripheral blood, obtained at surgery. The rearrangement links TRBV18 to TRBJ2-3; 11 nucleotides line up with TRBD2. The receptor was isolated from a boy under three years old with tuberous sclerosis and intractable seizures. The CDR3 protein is CASSPQLAGVGDTQYF. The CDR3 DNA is TGTGCCAGCTCACCACAACTAGCGGGAGTGGGGGATACGCAGTATTTT.